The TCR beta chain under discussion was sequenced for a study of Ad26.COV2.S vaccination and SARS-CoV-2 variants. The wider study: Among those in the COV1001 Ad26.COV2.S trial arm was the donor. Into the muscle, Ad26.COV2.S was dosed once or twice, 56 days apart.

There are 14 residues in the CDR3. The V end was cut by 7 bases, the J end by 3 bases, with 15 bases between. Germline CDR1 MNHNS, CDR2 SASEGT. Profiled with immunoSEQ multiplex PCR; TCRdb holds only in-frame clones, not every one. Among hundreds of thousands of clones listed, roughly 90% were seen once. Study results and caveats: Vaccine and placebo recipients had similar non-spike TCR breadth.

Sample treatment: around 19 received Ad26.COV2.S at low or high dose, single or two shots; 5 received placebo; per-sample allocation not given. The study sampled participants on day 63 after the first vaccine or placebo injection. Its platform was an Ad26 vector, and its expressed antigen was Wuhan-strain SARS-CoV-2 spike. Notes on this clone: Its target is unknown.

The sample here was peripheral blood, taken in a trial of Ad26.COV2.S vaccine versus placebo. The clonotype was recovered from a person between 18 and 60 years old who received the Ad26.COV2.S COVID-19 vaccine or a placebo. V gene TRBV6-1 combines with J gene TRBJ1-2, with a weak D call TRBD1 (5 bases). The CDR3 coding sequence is TGTGCCAGCAAGGCAGGTTGGGGGGACTATGGCTACACCTTC. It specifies CASKAGWGDYGYTF.